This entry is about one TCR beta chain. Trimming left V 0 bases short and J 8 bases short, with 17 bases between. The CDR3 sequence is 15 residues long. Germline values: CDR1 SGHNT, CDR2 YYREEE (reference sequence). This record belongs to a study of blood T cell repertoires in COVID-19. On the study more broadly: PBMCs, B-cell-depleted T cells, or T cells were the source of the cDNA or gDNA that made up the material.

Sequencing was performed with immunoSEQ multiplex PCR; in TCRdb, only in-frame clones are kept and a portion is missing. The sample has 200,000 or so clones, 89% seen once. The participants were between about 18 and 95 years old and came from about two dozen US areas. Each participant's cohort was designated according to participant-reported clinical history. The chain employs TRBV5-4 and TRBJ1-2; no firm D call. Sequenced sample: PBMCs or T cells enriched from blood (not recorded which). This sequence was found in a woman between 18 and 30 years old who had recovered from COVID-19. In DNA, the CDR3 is TGTGCCAGCAGCTTGGTAGGGCGAGGGTTTGAAGGCTACACCTTC. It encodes CASSLVGRGFEGYTF.